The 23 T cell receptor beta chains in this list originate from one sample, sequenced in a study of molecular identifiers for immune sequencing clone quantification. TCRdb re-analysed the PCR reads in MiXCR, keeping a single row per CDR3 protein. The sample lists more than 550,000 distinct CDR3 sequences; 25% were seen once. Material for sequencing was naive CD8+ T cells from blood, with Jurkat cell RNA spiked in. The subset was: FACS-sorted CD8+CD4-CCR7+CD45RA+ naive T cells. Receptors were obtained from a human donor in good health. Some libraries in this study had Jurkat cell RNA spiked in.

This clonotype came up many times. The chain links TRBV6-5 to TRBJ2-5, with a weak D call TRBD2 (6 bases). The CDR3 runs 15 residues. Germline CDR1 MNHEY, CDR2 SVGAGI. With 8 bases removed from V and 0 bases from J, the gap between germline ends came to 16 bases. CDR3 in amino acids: CASSPGRRYQETQYF. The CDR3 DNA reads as TGTGCCAGCTCACCGGGGAGGCGGTACCAAGAGACCCAGTACTTC.

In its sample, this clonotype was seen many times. CDR3: CATSDRVAGELFF. Here the CDR3 DNA reads TGTGCCACCAGTGATCGCGTCGCCGGGGAGCTGTTTTTT. This chain joins TRBV24-1 and TRBJ2-2; D gene uncertain. The ends were cut back, 3 bases at V and 6 bases at J, with 7 bases in the middle. The germline V gene encodes CDR1 KGHDR and CDR2 SFDVKD. This CDR3 is 13 amino acids long.

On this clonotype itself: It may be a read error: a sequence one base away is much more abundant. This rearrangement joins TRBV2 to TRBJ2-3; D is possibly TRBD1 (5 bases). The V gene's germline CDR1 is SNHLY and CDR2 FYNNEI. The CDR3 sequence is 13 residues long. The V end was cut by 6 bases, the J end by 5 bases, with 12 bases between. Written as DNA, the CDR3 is TGTGCCAGCAGAGGGGCAGCCCAAGATACGCAGTATTTT. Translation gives CASRGAAQDTQYF.

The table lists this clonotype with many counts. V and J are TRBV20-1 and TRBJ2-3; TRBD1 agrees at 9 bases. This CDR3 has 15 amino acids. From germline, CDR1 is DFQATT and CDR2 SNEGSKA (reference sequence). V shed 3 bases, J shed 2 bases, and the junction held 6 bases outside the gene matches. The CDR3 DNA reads TGCAGTGCTAGGGACAGGGGAACCTCCACAGATACGCAGTATTTT. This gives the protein CSARDRGTSTDTQYF.

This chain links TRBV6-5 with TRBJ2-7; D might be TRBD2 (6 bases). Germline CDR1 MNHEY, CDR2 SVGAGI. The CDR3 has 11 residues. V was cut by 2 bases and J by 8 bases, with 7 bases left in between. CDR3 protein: CASSYGRQQYF. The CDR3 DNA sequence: TGTGCCAGCAGTTACGGGAGGCAGCAGTACTTC.

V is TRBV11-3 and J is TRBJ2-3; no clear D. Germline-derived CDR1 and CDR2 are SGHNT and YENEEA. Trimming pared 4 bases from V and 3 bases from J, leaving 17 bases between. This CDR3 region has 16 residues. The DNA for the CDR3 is TGTGCCAGCAGCTCCAGGACGAGCGAGAATACAGATACGCAGTATTTT. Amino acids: CASSSRTSENTDTQYF.

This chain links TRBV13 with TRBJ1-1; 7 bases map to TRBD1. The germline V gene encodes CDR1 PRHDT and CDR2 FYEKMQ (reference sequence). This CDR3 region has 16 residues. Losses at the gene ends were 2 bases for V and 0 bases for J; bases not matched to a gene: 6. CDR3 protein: CASSLSSDRVNTEAFF. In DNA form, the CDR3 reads TGTGCCAGCAGCTTATCTAGTGACAGGGTGAACACTGAAGCTTTCTTT.

For the CDR3, the DNA is TGTGCCATCAGCGACATGACGGATGAAGCTTTCTTT. It translates to CAISDMTDEAFF. V and J are TRBV10-3 and TRBJ1-1; D not certain. The V gene's germline CDR1 is ENHRY and CDR2 SYGVKD. CDR3 length equals 12 residues. Trimming pared 6 bases from V and 7 bases from J, leaving 12 bases between.

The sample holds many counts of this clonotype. CDR3 sequence: CSVEDRTGDHYTF. The CDR3 DNA follows: TGCAGCGTTGAAGATAGAACAGGAGATCACTACACCTTC. The chain is built from TRBV29-1 and TRBJ1-2; possible D gene TRBD1, 5 bases. The CDR3 sequence is 13 residues long. The V and J ends lost 0 bases and 10 bases respectively, with 15 bases between them. Germline V gene lookup returns CDR1 SQVTM and CDR2 ANQGSEA.

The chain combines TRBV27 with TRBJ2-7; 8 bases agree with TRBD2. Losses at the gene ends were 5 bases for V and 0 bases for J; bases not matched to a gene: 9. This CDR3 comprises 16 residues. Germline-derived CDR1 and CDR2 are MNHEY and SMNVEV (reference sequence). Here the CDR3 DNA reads TGTGCCAGCAGTCCCTATAGCGGGGTAAGCTCCTACGAGCAGTACTTC. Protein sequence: CASSPYSGVSSYEQYF.

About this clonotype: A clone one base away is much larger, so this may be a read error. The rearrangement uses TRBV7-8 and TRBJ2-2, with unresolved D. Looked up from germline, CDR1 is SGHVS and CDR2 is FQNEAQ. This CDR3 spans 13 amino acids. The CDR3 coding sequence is TGTGCCGGCAGCTTAGTCGCAGCCGGGGAGCTGTTTTTT. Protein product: CAGSLVAAGELFF.

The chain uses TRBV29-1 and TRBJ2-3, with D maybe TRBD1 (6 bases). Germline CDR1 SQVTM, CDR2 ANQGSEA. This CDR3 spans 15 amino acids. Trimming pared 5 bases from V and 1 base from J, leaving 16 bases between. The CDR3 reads CSVTSGDWGTDTQYF. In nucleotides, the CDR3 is TGCAGCGTTACCTCAGGGGATTGGGGCACAGATACGCAGTATTTT.

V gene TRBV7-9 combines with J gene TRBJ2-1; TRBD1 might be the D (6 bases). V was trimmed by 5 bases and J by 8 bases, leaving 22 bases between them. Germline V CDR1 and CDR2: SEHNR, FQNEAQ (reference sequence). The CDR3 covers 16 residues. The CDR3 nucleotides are TGTGCCAGCAGCCCGTTACAGGGATCTAGGTACGATGAGCAGTTCTTC. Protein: CASSPLQGSRYDEQFF.

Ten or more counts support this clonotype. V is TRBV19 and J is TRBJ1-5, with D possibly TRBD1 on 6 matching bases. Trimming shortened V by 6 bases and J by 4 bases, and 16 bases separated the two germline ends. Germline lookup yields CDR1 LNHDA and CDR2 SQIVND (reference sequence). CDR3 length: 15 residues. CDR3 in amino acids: CASSSGTRSNQPQHF. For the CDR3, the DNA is TGTGCCAGTAGCTCAGGGACACGGAGTAATCAGCCCCAGCATTTT.

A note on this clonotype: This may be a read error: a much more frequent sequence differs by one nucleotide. The DNA of the CDR3 is TGTGCCAGCAGCCTCGTTCCTAACTATGGCCACACCTTC. This encodes CASSLVPNYGHTF. This sequence joins TRBV7-2 and TRBJ1-2; no clear D gene. From germline, CDR1 is SGHTA and CDR2 FQGNSA. CDR3 length: 13 residues. The whole variable domain, filled in from reference TRBV7-2 and TRBJ1-2, reads GAGVSQSPSNKVTEKGKDVELRCDPISGHTALYWYRQSLGQGLEFLIYFQGNSAPDKSGLPSDRFSAERTGGSVSTLTIQRTQQEDSAVYLCASSLVPNYGHTFGSGTRLTVV.

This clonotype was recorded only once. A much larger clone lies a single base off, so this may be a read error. CDR3 sequence (DNA): TGCAGAGCTAGAGTTGAGGCCGGGGAGCTGTTTTTT. Translated: CRARVEAGELFF. The V call is TRBV20-1, the J call TRBJ2-2; D remains unclear. The CDR3 sequence is 12 residues long. Looked up from germline, CDR1 is DFQATT and CDR2 is SNEGSKA (reference sequence).

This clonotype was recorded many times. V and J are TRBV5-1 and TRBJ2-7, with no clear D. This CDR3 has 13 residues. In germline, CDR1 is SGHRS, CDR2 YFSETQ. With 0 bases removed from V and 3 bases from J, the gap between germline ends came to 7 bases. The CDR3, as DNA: TGCGCCAGCAGCTTGGAGCAGGACTACGAGCAGTACTTC. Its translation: CASSLEQDYEQYF.

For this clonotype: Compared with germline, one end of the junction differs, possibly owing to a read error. CDR3 region: CATLQGSTEALF. The CDR3 DNA reads as TGTGCCACCCTACAGGGTTCGACTGAAGCTCTCTTT. The chain uses TRBV19 and TRBJ1-1, with D possibly being TRBD1 (6 bases). This CDR3 has 12 amino acids. Germline CDR1 is LNHDA and CDR2 is SQIVND (reference sequence).

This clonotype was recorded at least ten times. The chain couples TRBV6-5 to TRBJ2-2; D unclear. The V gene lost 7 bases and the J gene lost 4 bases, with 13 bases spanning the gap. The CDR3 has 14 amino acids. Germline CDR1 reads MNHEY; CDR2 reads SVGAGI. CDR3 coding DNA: TGTGCCAGCACCTGGACCGCGAGCACCGGGGAGCTGTTTTTT. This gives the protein CASTWTASTGELFF.

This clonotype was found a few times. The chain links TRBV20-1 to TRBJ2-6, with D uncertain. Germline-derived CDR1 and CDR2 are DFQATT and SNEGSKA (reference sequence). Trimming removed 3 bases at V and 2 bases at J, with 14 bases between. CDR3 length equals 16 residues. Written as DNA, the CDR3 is TGCAGTGCTAGTGGAGTTTCTCCCACTGGGGCCAACGTCCTGACTTTC. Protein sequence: CSASGVSPTGANVLTF.

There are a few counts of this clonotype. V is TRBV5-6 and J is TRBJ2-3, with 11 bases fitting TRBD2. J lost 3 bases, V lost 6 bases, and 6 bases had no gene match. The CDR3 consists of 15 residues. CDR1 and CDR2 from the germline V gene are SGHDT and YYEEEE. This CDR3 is CASNYRLAGTDTQYF. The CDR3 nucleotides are TGTGCCAGCAACTACCGACTAGCGGGGACAGATACGCAGTATTTT.

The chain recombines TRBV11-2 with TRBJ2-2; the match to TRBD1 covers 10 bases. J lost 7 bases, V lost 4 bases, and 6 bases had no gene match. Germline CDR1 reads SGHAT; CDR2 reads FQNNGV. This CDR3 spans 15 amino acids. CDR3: CASSSGTGDFGELFF. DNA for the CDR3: TGTGCCAGCAGCTCCGGGACAGGGGACTTCGGGGAGCTGTTTTTT.

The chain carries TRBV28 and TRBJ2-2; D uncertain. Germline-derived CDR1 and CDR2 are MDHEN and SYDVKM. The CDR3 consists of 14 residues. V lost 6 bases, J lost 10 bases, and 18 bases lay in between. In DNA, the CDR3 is TGTGCCAGCAGACCCGCCTACTCTCCCCCGGAGCTGTTTTTT. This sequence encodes CASRPAYSPPELFF.